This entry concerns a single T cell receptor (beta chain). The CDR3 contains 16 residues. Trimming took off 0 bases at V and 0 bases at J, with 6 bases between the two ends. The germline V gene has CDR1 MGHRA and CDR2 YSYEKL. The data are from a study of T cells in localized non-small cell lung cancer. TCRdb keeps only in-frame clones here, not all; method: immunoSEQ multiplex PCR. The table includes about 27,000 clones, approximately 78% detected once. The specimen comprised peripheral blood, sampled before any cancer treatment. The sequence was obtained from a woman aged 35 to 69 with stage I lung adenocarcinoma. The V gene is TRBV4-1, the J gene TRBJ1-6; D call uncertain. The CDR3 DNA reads TGCGCCAGCAGCCAAGACTTCAGCTCCTATAATTCACCCCTCCACTTT. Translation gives CASSQDFSSYNSPLHF.